A single sample is the source of the 11 T cell receptor beta chains below, sequenced in a study of post-analysis software for immune sequencing data. Antigens for these TCRs are unknown. Built from TCR beta cDNA, the libraries had unique molecular identifiers in them. One entry per CDR3 protein results from TCRdb running MiXCR on the PCR reads. The sample has 380,000 or so distinct CDR3 sequences; about a third are singletons. Study-level results: Among 5 or 6 TRBV segments more frequent in patients than controls were TRBV5-6, TRBV5-1 and TRBV20-1.

Input material: blood. These receptors originate from a girl aged 10 to 17 with multiple sclerosis.

In this sample, this clonotype turned up a few times. The V call is TRBV7-2, the J call TRBJ2-7; 7 bases are shared with TRBD1. Germline trimming cut 2 bases from V and 3 bases from J; bases unmatched to any gene: 4. The germline CDR1 and CDR2 sequences are SGHTA and FQGNSA. The CDR3 runs 14 residues. CDR3: CASSLQGQFYEQYF. The CDR3 coding sequence is TGTGCCAGCAGCTTACAGGGACAGTTCTACGAGCAGTACTTC.

This clonotype was seen only a few times. V usage is TRBV7-8 and J usage is TRBJ2-1, with 11 positions matching TRBD2. Germline CDR1 reads SGHVS; CDR2 reads FQNEAQ. There are 16 residues in the CDR3. Unmatched junction bases numbered 4, after V lost 3 bases and J lost 3 bases. For the CDR3, the DNA is TGTGCCAGCAGCTTCCCGACTAGCGGGGACTACAATGAGCAGTTCTTC. Translated, it gives CASSFPTSGDYNEQFF.

This clonotype was picked up one time. The V and J genes are TRBV13 and TRBJ2-1; no clear D. This CDR3 region has 11 residues. From germline, CDR1 is PRHDT and CDR2 FYEKMQ (reference sequence). V shed 6 bases and J shed 10 bases, with 10 bases lying between them. CDR3 loop: CASSSHIEQFF. CDR3 in DNA: TGTGCCAGCAGTTCTCACATAGAGCAGTTCTTC.

The chain is built from TRBV3-1 and TRBJ2-2; 7 positions match TRBD2. Per the germline V gene, CDR1 is LGHDT and CDR2 is YNNKEL (reference sequence). Unmatched junction bases numbered 2, after V lost 4 bases and J lost 0 bases. The CDR3 runs 15 residues. CDR3: CASSLGTTNTGELFF. CDR3 bases: TGTGCCAGCAGCCTCGGGACTACGAACACCGGGGAGCTGTTTTTT.

The chain combines TRBV29-1 with TRBJ1-2; tentatively, D is TRBD1 (5 bases). The CDR3 consists of 12 residues. The V and J ends lost 1 base and 4 bases respectively, with 7 bases between them. Germline V lookup: CDR1 SQVTM, CDR2 ANQGSEA. The CDR3 DNA sequence: TGCAGCGTTGAAGGACAGTCCTATGGCTACACCTTC. Translation: CSVEGQSYGYTF.

V usage is TRBV6-2 or TRBV6-3 and J usage is TRBJ2-5, with 10 bases that match TRBD2. V dropped 7 bases and J dropped 1; count of bases not matched to a gene: 9. The CDR3 sequence is 16 residues long. Germline CDR1 and CDR2: MNHEY and SVGEGT. The CDR3 region is CASTRGPSGGQETQYF. CDR3 DNA: TGTGCCAGCACCAGGGGTCCTAGCGGGGGCCAAGAGACCCAGTACTTC.

This clonotype has just a few counts. V and J are TRBV18 and TRBJ1-4, with D tentatively TRBD1 (5 bases). The germline V gene encodes CDR1 KGHSH and CDR2 LQKENI. This CDR3 contains 14 residues. With 4 bases removed from V and 5 bases from J, the gap between germline ends came to 11 bases. CDR3 coding DNA: TGTGCCAGCTCACTGGGGCAGCTAAATGAAAAACTGTTTTTT. Residues: CASSLGQLNEKLFF.

This clonotype was found a few times. This rearrangement joins TRBV6-5 to TRBJ1-1, with D tentatively TRBD1 (6 bases). The V gene lost 0 bases and the J gene lost 0 bases, with 11 bases spanning the gap. This CDR3 has 16 residues. Germline values: CDR1 MNHEY, CDR2 SVGAGI. The CDR3 loop reads CASSYSGGLLNTEAFF. The CDR3 coding sequence is TGTGCCAGCAGTTACTCAGGGGGACTACTGAACACTGAAGCTTTCTTT.

The sample holds many counts of this clonotype. The V and J genes are TRBV6-2 or TRBV6-3 and TRBJ2-7; 7 nucleotides align to TRBD2. V shed 7 bases, J shed 0 bases, and the junction held 9 bases outside the gene matches. The CDR3 length is 15 residues. Germline values: CDR1 MNHEY, CDR2 SVGEGT. CDR3 DNA: TGTGCCAGCACGGGCGGCGGCGGGGGCTCCTACGAGCAGTACTTC. Its protein is CASTGGGGGSYEQYF.

This clonotype has a handful of counts. The chain joins TRBV5-4 to TRBJ2-7; 7 bases agree with TRBD1. This CDR3 has 16 residues. Looked up from germline, CDR1 is SGHNT and CDR2 is YYREEE (reference sequence). With 2 bases clipped from V and 0 bases from J, the junction kept 8 bases outside the gene matches. For the CDR3, the DNA is TGTGCCAGCAGCTTAGATTCCTGGGACAGCTCCTACGAGCAGTACTTC. Its protein is CASSLDSWDSSYEQYF.

V usage is TRBV12-3 or TRBV12-4 and J usage is TRBJ2-7; D remains ambiguous. V was pared by 1 base and J by 6 bases, with 7 bases between. This CDR3 contains 12 residues. The CDR3 loop reads CASSLVDLEQYF. In DNA form, the CDR3 reads TGTGCCAGCAGTTTAGTGGACCTCGAGCAGTACTTC.